The T cell receptor beta chain under discussion was sequenced for a study of blood T cell repertoires in COVID-19. The wider study: Sources were T cells, B-cell-depleted T cells, or PBMCs; the material itself was cDNA or gDNA.

J gave up 6 bases and V 7 bases, and 8 bases lay outside the gene matches. CDR3 size: 14 residues. Germline assignment: CDR1 LNHDA and CDR2 SQIVND (reference sequence). Study processing details: By means of reference gene primer amplification, nucleated cell counts were estimated. The protocol was immunoSEQ multiplex PCR, while the TCRdb copy is restricted to in-frame clones and leaves out a portion. That table supplies the V and J calls and clone size; D and trimming were determined from the DNA. This table has over 250,000 clones, roughly 88% appearing once. The receptor was derived from a woman between 65 and 79 years old with acute or convalescent COVID-19. Sequenced input: peripheral blood. This chain connects TRBV19 to TRBJ2-2; 7 bases map to TRBD1. In DNA form, the CDR3 reads TGTGCCAGTAATCAGGGGGTGGACGCCGGGGAGCTGTTTTTT. This gives the protein CASNQGVDAGELFF.